These 22 T cell receptor beta chains share one sample of origin, sequenced in a study of HIV-infected patients and healthy controls. The repertoire came from unfractionated whole blood and reflected all unsorted peripheral T cells. cDNA was made from about 500 ng RNA using alpha and beta constant primers. Each of the alpha and beta chains got its own library through chain-specific third strand synthesis with indices. Each CDR3 protein gets one entry after TCRdb re-called the 5' RACE reads with MiXCR. The table shows 13,000 or so distinct CDR3 sequences, with roughly 9.9% occurring only once. Sequences were obtained from blood. The source of these receptors is an adult in good health.

About this clonotype: With a much larger clone just one base away, this may be a read error. The V call is TRBV30, the J call TRBJ1-5; no definite D call. The CDR3 extends over 15 amino acids. Per the germline V gene, CDR1 is GTSNPN and CDR2 is SVGIG (reference sequence). The CDR3 nucleotides read TGTGCCTGGAGTGGGCTGGGCGCGAGCAATCAGCCCCAGAATTTT. Amino acid sequence: CAWSGLGASNQPQNF.

This clonotype was seen at least ten times. The rearrangement links TRBV11-2 to TRBJ1-4; D is ambiguous. This CDR3 region has 13 residues. V lost 3 bases, J lost 3 bases, and 5 bases lay in between. From germline, CDR1 is SGHAT and CDR2 FQNNGV. This CDR3 is CASSFEANEKLFF. The CDR3 DNA reads as TGTGCCAGCAGCTTCGAGGCTAATGAAAAACTGTTTTTT.

This clonotype was detected many times. The chain combines TRBV20-1 with TRBJ1-6, with a weak D call TRBD1 (5 bases). This CDR3 has 15 amino acids. V gave up 5 bases and J gave up 5 bases, with 16 bases separating them. Looked up from germline, CDR1 is DFQATT and CDR2 is SNEGSKA (reference sequence). CDR3 protein: CSAGTGGLHNSPLHF. In DNA form, the CDR3 reads TGCAGTGCTGGTACAGGAGGTCTTCATAATTCACCCCTCCACTTT.

This clonotype has a count of ten or more. J is TRBJ2-1 and V is TRBV3-1, with TRBD1 as a possible D gene (6 bases). The CDR3 runs to 15 residues. V was pared by 4 bases and J by 8 bases, with 18 bases between. CDR1 is LGHDT, CDR2 YNNKEL, per germline (reference sequence). In nucleotides, the CDR3 is TGTGCCAGCAGCCTAAGACAGGCAATGGGCGATGAGCAGTTCTTC. Protein product: CASSLRQAMGDEQFF.

This clonotype was counted many times. This sequence joins TRBV23-1 and TRBJ2-2; maybe TRBD1 (6 bases). TRBV23-1 has ORF status, its function being uncertain. The germline V and J ends were trimmed by 0 bases and 4 bases, with 9 bases remaining between them. The CDR3 sequence is 15 residues long. Written as DNA, the CDR3 is TGCGCCAGCAGTCAATCGGGCAGGGGCACCGGGGAGCTGTTTTTT. It codes for CASSQSGRGTGELFF.

Ten or more counts support this clonotype. V gene TRBV6-1 combines with J gene TRBJ2-7; D ambiguous. The V end was cut by 1 base, the J end by 0 bases, with 7 bases between. The germline V gene encodes CDR1 MNHNS and CDR2 SASEGT. The CDR3 sequence is 14 residues long. CDR3 DNA: TGTGCCAGCAGTGAAGTTTCTAGCTCCTACGAGCAGTACTTC. Protein: CASSEVSSSYEQYF.

There are many counts of this clonotype. V gene TRBV12-3 or TRBV12-4 combines with J gene TRBJ1-2, with D maybe TRBD1 (6 bases). V dropped 3 bases and J dropped 8 bases, with 13 bases sitting between them. The CDR3 covers 13 residues. CDR3 bases: TGTGCCAGCAGTTTGGACCGGGGGCGCGGCTACACCTTC. Protein product: CASSLDRGRGYTF.

This clonotype is termed medium-sized. J is TRBJ2-3 and V is TRBV24-1; D is undetermined. The CDR3 has 12 residues. The V end lost 6 bases, the J end lost 7 bases, and 10 bases lay between the germline ends. Germline CDR1 and CDR2: KGHDR and SFDVKD. The CDR3, as DNA: TGTGCCACCAGTCCAGGTGAAAATACGCAGTATTTT. Encoded protein: CATSPGENTQYF.

The V and J genes are TRBV19 and TRBJ1-2, with 8 bases fitting TRBD1. The germline gives CDR1 LNHDA, CDR2 SQIVND (reference sequence). J gave up 5 bases and V 4 bases, and 6 bases lay outside the gene matches. The CDR3 length is 14 residues. DNA for the CDR3: TGTGCCAGTAGTAGCGGACAGGGAACTTATGGCTACACCTTC. Translated, it gives CASSSGQGTYGYTF. Full variable domain (missing parts from reference TRBV19 and TRBJ1-2): DGGITQSPKYLFRKEGQNVTLSCEQNLNHDAMYWYRQDPGQGLRLIYYSQIVNDFQKGDIAEGYSVSREKKESFPLTVTSAQKNPTAFYLCASSSGQGTYGYTFGSGTRLTVV.

The chain has TRBV4-3 and TRBJ2-3, with D unresolved. V was cut by 0 bases and J by 2 bases, with 12 bases left in between. This CDR3 spans 16 amino acids. The germline gives CDR1 LGHNA, CDR2 YSLEER. DNA of the CDR3: TGCGCCAGCAGCCAAGATATTTCCACAGCCACAGATACGCAGTATTTT. It translates to CASSQDISTATDTQYF.

This chain joins TRBV29-1 and TRBJ2-4; 11 bases agree with TRBD1. CDR1 and CDR2 (germline): SQVTM, ANQGSEA. The CDR3 sequence is 14 residues long. V dropped 1 base and J dropped 6; count of bases not matched to a gene: 2. The CDR3: CSVEVGQGGNIQYF. The CDR3 nucleotides are TGCAGCGTTGAAGTGGGACAGGGGGGAAACATTCAGTACTTC. Looking up the rest from reference TRBV29-1 and TRBJ2-4 gives the full variable domain: SAVISQKPSRDICQRGTSLTIQCQVDSQVTMMFWYRQQPGQSLTLIATANQGSEATYESGFVIDKFPISRPNLTFSTLTVSNMSPEDSSIYLCSVEVGQGGNIQYFGAGTRLSVL.

By share of the sample, this clonotype is medium-sized. The V call is TRBV7-9, the J call TRBJ2-5; no clear D. CDR1 and CDR2 (germline): SEHNR, FQNEAQ (reference sequence). The V gene lost 3 bases and the J gene lost 3 bases, with 14 bases spanning the gap. This CDR3 has 15 amino acids. The CDR3 DNA follows: TGTGCCAGCAGCTTCATAGGGTCCGACGAAGAGACCCAGTACTTC. Translated, it gives CASSFIGSDEETQYF. Combining the CDR3 with reference TRBV7-9 and TRBJ2-5 gives the whole variable domain DTGVSQNPRHKITKRGQNVTFRCDPISEHNRLYWYRQTLGQGPEFLTYFQNEAQLEKSRLLSDRFSAERPKGSFSTLEIQRTEQGDSAMYLCASSFIGSDEETQYFGPGTRLLVL.

Comment on this clonotype: A single base separates this from a much larger clone, so it may be a read error. The chain has TRBV7-9 and TRBJ2-5; D is unresolved. Germline V gene lookup returns CDR1 SEHNR and CDR2 FQNEAQ (reference sequence). The V gene lost 9 bases and the J gene lost 4 bases, with 9 bases spanning the gap. The CDR3 extends over 11 amino acids. CDR3: CARSTRETQYF. The CDR3 nucleotides are TGTGCCAGGAGCACGCGAGAGACCCAGTACTTC.

This clonotype showed up many times. This chain joins TRBV14 and TRBJ2-1; D unclear. V was trimmed by 4 bases and J by 0 bases, leaving 7 bases between them. There are 14 residues in the CDR3. Germline V gene lookup returns CDR1 SGHDN and CDR2 FVKESK. CDR3 nucleotides: TGTGCCAGCAGCCCAGAGTTCTCCTACAATGAGCAGTTCTTC. Translation gives CASSPEFSYNEQFF.

This clonotype was detected ten times or more. The rearrangement uses TRBV19 and TRBJ2-6; D not resolved. The CDR3 length is 14 residues. Per germline, CDR1 LNHDA and CDR2 SQIVND (reference sequence). With 9 bases removed from V and 2 bases from J, the gap between germline ends came to 11 bases. The CDR3 reads CASAREAGANVLTF. CDR3 nucleotide sequence: TGTGCCAGCGCAAGAGAGGCTGGGGCCAACGTCCTGACTTTC.

This clonotype was seen at least ten times. V usage is TRBV7-2 and J usage is TRBJ2-3, with 9 nucleotides matching TRBD2. The ends lost 1 base at V and 2 bases at J; junction bases unmatched: 7. Germline V gene data show CDR1 as SGHTA and CDR2 as FQGNSA. This CDR3 has 17 residues. CDR3 sequence (DNA): TGTGCCAGCAGCTTAGTTGTGGCGGGAGGGCCCACAGATACGCAGTATTTT. Protein product: CASSLVVAGGPTDTQYF.

Many counts were recorded for this clonotype. V gene TRBV5-1 combines with J gene TRBJ2-6, with D hard to call. Trimming removed 5 bases at V and 0 bases at J, with 6 bases between. Germline V gives CDR1 SGHRS, CDR2 YFSETQ. CDR3 length equals 14 residues. The CDR3 loop reads CASSANSGANVLTF. In nucleotides, the CDR3 is TGCGCCAGCAGTGCGAACTCTGGGGCCAACGTCCTGACTTTC.

This clonotype is labeled medium-sized. The genes are TRBV9 and TRBJ2-3, with TRBD2 matching 7 bases. J was trimmed by 2 bases and V by 2 bases; bases with no gene match: 2. Germline V gene sequence: CDR1 SGDLS, CDR2 YYNGEE. The CDR3 spans 14 residues. The CDR3 DNA follows: TGTGCCAGCAGCGTCGGGGGGATCACAGATACGCAGTATTTT. Translating gives CASSVGGITDTQYF.

J is TRBJ2-3 and V is TRBV12-3 or TRBV12-4, with TRBD1 matching 8 bases. This CDR3 spans 15 amino acids. The junction had 13 bases not matched to a gene; V was cut back by 8 bases and J by 6 bases. The CDR3 is CASPTGQGNTDTQYF. CDR3 nucleotide sequence: TGTGCCAGCCCGACCGGACAGGGTAATACGGATACGCAGTATTTT.

This clonotype was detected only a few times. The genes are TRBV7-9 and TRBJ2-7; D not resolved. V shed 4 bases and J shed 4 bases, with 14 bases lying between them. The germline V gene has CDR1 SEHNR and CDR2 FQNEAQ (reference sequence). This CDR3 spans 14 amino acids. The chain's CDR3 is CASSSPLDGYEQYF. CDR3 nucleotide sequence: TGTGCCAGCAGCTCCCCTTTGGACGGGTACGAGCAGTACTTC.

Judged by abundance, this clonotype is medium-sized. The chain is built from TRBV2 and TRBJ2-1; 9 nucleotides match TRBD2. Looked up from germline, CDR1 is SNHLY and CDR2 is FYNNEI. The CDR3 is 14 amino acids. The V gene end was trimmed by 9 bases and the J gene end by 4 bases; junction bases not matched to a gene: 7. This chain's CDR3 is CASSEGLAYNEQFF. In nucleotides, the CDR3 is TGTGCCAGTTCAGAGGGACTAGCTTACAATGAGCAGTTCTTC.

This clonotype has a count of ten or more. The rearrangement joins TRBV10-3 to TRBJ1-4; tentatively, D is TRBD1 (6 bases). The CDR3 has 14 amino acids. Looked up from germline, CDR1 is ENHRY and CDR2 is SYGVKD. Trimming shortened V by 6 bases and J by 6 bases, and 14 bases separated the two germline ends. Here the CDR3 DNA reads TGTGCCATCAGGCGGGGGGCAGATGATGAAAAACTGTTTTTT. Amino acids: CAIRRGADDEKLFF.